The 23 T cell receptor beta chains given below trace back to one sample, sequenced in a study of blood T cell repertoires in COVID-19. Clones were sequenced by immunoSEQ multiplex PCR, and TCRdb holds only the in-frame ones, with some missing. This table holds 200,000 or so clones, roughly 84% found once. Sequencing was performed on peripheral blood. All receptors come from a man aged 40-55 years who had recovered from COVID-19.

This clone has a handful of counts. The CDR3 sequence: CACRQGGNQPQHF. The CDR3 region has the DNA TGTGCCTGTAGACAGGGCGGCAATCAGCCCCAGCATTTT. The genes are TRBV2 and TRBJ1-5, with TRBD1 matching over 7 bases. Germline loops: CDR1 SNHLY, CDR2 FYNNEI. CDR3 length: 13 amino acids. The ends lost 11 bases at V and 2 bases at J; junction bases unmatched: 6.

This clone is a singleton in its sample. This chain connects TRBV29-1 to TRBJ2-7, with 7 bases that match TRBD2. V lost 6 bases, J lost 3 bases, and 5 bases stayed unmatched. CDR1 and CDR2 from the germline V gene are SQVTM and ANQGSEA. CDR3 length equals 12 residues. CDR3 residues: CSVAGSGYEQYF. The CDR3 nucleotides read TGCAGCGTAGCGGGGTCGGGCTACGAGCAGTACTTC.

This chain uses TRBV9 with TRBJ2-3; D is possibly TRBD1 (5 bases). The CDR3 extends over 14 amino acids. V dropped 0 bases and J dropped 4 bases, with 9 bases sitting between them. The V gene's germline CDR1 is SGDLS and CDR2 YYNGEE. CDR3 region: CASSVGGSSDTQYF. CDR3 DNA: TGTGCCAGCAGCGTAGGGGGCAGTTCAGATACGCAGTATTTT.

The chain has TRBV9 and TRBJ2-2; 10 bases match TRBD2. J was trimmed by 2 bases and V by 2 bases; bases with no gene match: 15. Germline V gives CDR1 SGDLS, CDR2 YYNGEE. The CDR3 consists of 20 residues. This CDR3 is CASSVGRGLALLPNTGELFF. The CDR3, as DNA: TGTGCCAGCAGCGTGGGTAGGGGACTAGCGCTTTTGCCCAACACCGGGGAGCTGTTTTTT.

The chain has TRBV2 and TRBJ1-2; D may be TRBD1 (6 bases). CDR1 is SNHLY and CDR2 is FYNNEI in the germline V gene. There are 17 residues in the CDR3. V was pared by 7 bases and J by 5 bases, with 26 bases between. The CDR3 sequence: CASTLTGGGAFTYGYTF. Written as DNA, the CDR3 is TGTGCCAGCACCCTCACGGGGGGGGGCGCCTTCACTTATGGCTACACCTTC.

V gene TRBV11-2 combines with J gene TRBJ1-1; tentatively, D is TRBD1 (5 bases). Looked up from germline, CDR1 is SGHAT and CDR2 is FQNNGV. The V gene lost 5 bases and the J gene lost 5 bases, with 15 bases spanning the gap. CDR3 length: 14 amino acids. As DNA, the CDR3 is TGTGCCAGCAGCGCCGACAGTTCTAAGACTGAAGCTTTCTTT. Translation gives CASSADSSKTEAFF.

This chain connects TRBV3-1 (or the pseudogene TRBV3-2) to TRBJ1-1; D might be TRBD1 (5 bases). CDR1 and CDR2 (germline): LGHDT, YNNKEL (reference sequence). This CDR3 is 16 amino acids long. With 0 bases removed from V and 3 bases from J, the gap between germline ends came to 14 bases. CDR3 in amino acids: CASSQEGGAPDTEAFF. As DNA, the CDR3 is TGTGCCAGCAGCCAAGAAGGTGGGGCGCCGGACACTGAAGCTTTCTTT.

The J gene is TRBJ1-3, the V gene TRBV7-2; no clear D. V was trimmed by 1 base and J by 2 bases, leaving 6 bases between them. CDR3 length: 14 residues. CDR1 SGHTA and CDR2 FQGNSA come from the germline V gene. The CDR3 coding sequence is TGTGCCAGCAGCTTAGTACAGACTGGAAACACCATATATTTT. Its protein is CASSLVQTGNTIYF.

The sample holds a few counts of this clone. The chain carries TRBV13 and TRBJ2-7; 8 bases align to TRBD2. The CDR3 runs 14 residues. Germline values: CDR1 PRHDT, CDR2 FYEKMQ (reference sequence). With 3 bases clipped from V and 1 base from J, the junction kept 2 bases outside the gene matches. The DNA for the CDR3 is TGTGCCAGCAGCTTGGGACTAGTATCCTACGAGCAGTACTTC. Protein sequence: CASSLGLVSYEQYF.

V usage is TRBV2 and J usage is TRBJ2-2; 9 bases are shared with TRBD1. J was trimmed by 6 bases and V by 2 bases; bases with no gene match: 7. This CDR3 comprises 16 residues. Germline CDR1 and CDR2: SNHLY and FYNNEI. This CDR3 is CASSEHGQGLPGELFF. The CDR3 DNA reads TGTGCCAGCAGTGAACACGGACAGGGGTTGCCCGGGGAGCTGTTTTTT.

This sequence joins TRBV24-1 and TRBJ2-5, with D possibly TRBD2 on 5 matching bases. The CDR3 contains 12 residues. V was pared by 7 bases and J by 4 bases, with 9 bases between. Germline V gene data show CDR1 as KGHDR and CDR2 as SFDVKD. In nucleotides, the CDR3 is TGTGCCACCAGGGGAGCCGGAGAGACCCAGTACTTC. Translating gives CATRGAGETQYF.

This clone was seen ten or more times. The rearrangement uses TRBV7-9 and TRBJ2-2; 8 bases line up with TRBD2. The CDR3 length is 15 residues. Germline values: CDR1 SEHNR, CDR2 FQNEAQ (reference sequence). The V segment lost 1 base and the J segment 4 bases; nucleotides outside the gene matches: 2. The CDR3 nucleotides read TGTGCCAGCAGCTTAGTCGGGAGGGTCACCGGGGAGCTGTTTTTT. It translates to CASSLVGRVTGELFF.

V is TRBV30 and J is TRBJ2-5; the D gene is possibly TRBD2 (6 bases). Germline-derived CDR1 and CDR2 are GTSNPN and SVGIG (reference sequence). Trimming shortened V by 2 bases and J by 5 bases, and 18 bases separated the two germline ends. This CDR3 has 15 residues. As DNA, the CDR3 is TGTGCCTGGAGTAAGGTCGGGGGAACTCGGGAGACCCAGTACTTC. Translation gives CAWSKVGGTRETQYF.

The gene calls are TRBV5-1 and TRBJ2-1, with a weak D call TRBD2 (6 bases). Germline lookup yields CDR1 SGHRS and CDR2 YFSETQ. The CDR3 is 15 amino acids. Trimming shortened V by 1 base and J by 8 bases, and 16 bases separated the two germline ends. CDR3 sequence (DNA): TGCGCCAGCAGCTTGAGGGCGGGAAACCCCCATGAGCAGTTCTTC. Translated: CASSLRAGNPHEQFF.

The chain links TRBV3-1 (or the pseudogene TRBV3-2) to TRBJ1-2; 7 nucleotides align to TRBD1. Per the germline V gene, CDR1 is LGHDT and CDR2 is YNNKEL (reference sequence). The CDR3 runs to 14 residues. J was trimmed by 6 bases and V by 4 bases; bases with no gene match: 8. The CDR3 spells CASSLGGGGDGYTF. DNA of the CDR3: TGTGCCAGCAGCCTAGGTGGAGGGGGCGATGGCTACACCTTC.

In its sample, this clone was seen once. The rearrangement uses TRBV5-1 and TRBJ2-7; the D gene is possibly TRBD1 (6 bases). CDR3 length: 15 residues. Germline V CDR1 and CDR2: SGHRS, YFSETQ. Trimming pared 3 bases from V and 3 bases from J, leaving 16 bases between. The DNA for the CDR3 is TGCGCCAGCAGCTCGAGCCCAGACAGGCTCTACGAGCAGTACTTC. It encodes CASSSSPDRLYEQYF.

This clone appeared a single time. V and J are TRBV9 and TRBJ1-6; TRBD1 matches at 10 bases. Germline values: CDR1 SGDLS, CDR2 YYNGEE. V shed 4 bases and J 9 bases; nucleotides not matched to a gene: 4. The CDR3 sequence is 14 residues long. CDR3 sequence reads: CASSQDRGSSPLHF. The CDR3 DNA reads TGTGCCAGCAGCCAGGACAGGGGGAGTTCACCCCTCCACTTT. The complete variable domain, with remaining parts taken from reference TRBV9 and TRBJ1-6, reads DSGVTQTPKHLITATGQRVTLRCSPRSGDLSVYWYQQSLDQGLQFLIQYYNGEERAKGNILERFSAQQFPDLHSELNLSSLELGDSALYFCASSQDRGSSPLHFGNGTRLTVT.

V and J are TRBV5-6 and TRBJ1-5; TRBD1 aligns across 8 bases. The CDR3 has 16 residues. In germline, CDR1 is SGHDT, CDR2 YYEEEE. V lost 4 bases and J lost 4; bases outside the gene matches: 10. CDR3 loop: CASSPTTGEGNQPQHF. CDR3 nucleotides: TGTGCCAGCAGCCCGACGACAGGGGAAGGGAATCAGCCCCAGCATTTT.

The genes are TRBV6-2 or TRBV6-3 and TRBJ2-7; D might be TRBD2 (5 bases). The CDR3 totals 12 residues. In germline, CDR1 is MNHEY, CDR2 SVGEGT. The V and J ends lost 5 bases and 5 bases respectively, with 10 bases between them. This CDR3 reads CASSHRGHEQYF. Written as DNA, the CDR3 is TGTGCCAGCAGTCACAGAGGGCACGAGCAGTACTTC.

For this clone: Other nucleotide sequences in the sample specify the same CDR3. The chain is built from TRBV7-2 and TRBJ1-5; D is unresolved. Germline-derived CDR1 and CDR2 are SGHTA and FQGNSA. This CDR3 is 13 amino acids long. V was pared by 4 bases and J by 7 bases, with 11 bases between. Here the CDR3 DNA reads TGTGCCAGCAGCTATCGAGAGGGACAGCCCCAGCATTTT. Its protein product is CASSYREGQPQHF.

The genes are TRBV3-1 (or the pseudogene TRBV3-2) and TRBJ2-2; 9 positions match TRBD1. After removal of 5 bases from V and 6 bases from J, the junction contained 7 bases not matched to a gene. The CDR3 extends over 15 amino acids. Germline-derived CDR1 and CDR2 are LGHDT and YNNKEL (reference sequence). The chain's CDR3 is CASSVRDREAGELFF. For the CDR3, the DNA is TGTGCCAGCAGCGTCCGGGACAGGGAGGCCGGGGAGCTGTTTTTT.

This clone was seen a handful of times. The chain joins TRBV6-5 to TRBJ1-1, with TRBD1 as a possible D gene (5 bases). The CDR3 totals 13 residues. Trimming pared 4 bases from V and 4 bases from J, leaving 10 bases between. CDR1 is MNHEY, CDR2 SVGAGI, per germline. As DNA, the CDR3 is TGTGCCAGCAGTTTCCAGGGTGGCACTGAAGCTTTCTTT. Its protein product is CASSFQGGTEAFF.

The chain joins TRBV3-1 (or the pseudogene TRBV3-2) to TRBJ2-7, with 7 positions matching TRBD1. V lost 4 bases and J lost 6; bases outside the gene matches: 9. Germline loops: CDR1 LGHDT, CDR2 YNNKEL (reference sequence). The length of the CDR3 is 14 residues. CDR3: CASSPTGDLREQYF. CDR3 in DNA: TGTGCCAGCAGCCCTACAGGGGACCTTCGCGAGCAGTACTTC.